This T cell receptor (beta chain) was profiled in a study of blood T cells in healthy people across ages. Study-level findings and limits: Donor CMV status, an unknown factor, possibly confounded changes in expanded clonotypes.

The CDR3 length is 15 residues. Germline V lookup: CDR1 MNHEY, CDR2 SVGAGI. The germline V and J ends were trimmed by 0 bases and 6 bases, with 14 bases remaining between them. A minimum of 6 micrograms of total RNA was extracted per sample. In its sample, this clonotype was seen many times. Its target is not known. Then a second PCR, running about 6 to 12 cycles, was carried out with a sample-barcoded 5' primer and a J-beta primer mix. MiXCR, run by TCRdb on the 5' RACE reads, gives a single entry per CDR3 protein. The data show about 1,800,000 distinct CDR3 sequences, over 25% seen once. The chain combines TRBV6-5 with TRBJ2-5; tentatively, D is TRBD1 (7 bases). This TCR was sampled from a woman aged 25 to 45 in good health. The sequenced sample consisted of blood. CDR3 sequence (DNA): TGTGCCAGCAGTTACTCAGCAGGGGGGTGGAAGACCCAGTACTTC. The encoded protein is CASSYSAGGWKTQYF.